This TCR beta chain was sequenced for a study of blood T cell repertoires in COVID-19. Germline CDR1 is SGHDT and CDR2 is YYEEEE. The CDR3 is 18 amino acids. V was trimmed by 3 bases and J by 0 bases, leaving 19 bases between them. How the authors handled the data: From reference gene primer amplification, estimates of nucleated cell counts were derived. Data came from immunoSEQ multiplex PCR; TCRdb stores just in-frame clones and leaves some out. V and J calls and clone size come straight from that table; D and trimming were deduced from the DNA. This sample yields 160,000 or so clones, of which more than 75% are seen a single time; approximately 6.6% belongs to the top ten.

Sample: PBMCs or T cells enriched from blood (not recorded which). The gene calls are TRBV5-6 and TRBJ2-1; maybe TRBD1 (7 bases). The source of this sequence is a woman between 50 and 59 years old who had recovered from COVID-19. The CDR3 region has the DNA TGTGCCAGCAGCTCTACAAACAGGGGACTGAGCTCCTACAATGAGCAGTTCTTC. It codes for CASSSTNRGLSSYNEQFF.